A single sample gave rise to the 7 T cell receptor beta chains below, sequenced in a study of cytomegalovirus exposure and HLA in healthy donors. Vbeta (60) and Jbeta (13) primers were used in the PCR. TCRdb keeps only in-frame clones here, not all; method: immunoSEQ multiplex PCR. The table has roughly 150,000 clones, 70% to 80% seen once. Sequencing was carried out using PBMCs. Receptors originate from a man aged 40-55 years in good health and CMV-seronegative.

The chain joins TRBV18 to TRBJ1-3, with 11 bases fitting TRBD1. V was clipped by 3 bases and J by 2 bases; unmatched bases: 24. The V gene's germline CDR1 is KGHSH and CDR2 LQKENI. This CDR3 contains 23 residues. The CDR3 here is CASSPLPDFLVGQGENAGNTIYF. Here the CDR3 DNA reads TGTGCCAGCTCACCTTTGCCGGACTTTCTGGTGGGACAGGGGGAAAACGCTGGAAACACCATATATTTT.

The chain carries TRBV28 and TRBJ2-5; the match to TRBD1 covers 7 bases. Germline V gives CDR1 MDHEN, CDR2 SYDVKM. The CDR3 totals 15 residues. The V and J ends lost 7 bases and 1 base, in that order; junction bases with no gene match: 9. CDR3 loop: CASTLDGTAQETQYF. In DNA form, the CDR3 reads TGTGCCAGCACCCTCGACGGGACAGCCCAAGAGACCCAGTACTTC.

Details on this clone: Mismatch with germline at one junction end may stem from a read error. V gene TRBV10-3 combines with J gene TRBJ1-2; D is uncertain. This CDR3 spans 13 amino acids. Per the germline V gene, CDR1 is ENHRY and CDR2 is SYGVKD. CDR3 region: CAVSDPRNYGYTF. CDR3 sequence (DNA): TGTGCCGTCAGTGACCCCAGAAACTATGGCTACACCTTC.

The chain links TRBV27 to TRBJ2-5; TRBD1 is a possible D gene (7 bases). Germline CDR1 MNHEY, CDR2 SMNVEV (reference sequence). Trimming shortened V by 4 bases and J by 9 bases, and 21 bases separated the two germline ends. The CDR3 has 15 amino acids. The CDR3 DNA sequence: TGTGCCAGCAGTTCTTTTTGGACCAGGGGGGAGGCCCAGTACTTC. Translating it yields CASSSFWTRGEAQYF.

The chain couples TRBV7-2 to TRBJ1-3, with D possibly being TRBD1 (5 bases). Germline CDR1 and CDR2: SGHTA and FQGNSA. The V gene lost 1 base and the J gene lost 0 bases, with 10 bases spanning the gap. CDR3 length equals 16 residues. The CDR3 nucleotides are TGTGCCAGCAGCTTAGGACAGCCTTCCTCTGGAAACACCATATATTTT. Amino acids: CASSLGQPSSGNTIYF.

V usage is TRBV28 and J usage is TRBJ1-1, with 8 bases lining up with TRBD1. This CDR3 spans 12 amino acids. Germline V gene lookup returns CDR1 MDHEN and CDR2 SYDVKM. Germline trimming cut 7 bases from V and 8 bases from J; bases unmatched to any gene: 6. In nucleotides, the CDR3 is TGTGCCAGCAATGACAGGGGCGGCGAAGCTTTCTTT. Amino acid sequence: CASNDRGGEAFF.

The chain has TRBV10-1 and TRBJ1-1, with D unresolved. This CDR3 comprises 16 residues. Germline V gene sequence: CDR1 WNHNN, CDR2 SYGVQD (reference sequence). V was cut by 2 bases and J by 0 bases, with 13 bases left in between. DNA for the CDR3: TGCGCCAGCAGTGAGCTACAGAACGCAATGAACACTGAAGCTTTCTTT. Protein product: CASSELQNAMNTEAFF.